A single sample is the source of the 13 T cell receptor beta chains below, sequenced in a study of blood T cells in healthy people across ages. With a J-beta primer mix and a sample-barcoded 5' primer, a second PCR ran about 7 to 12 cycles. TCRdb recomputed calls from the 5' RACE reads with MiXCR, one row per CDR3 protein. In the table there are hundreds of thousands of distinct CDR3 sequences, 20% to 25% of which are singletons. Sequenced sample: blood. These TCRs come from a man in his 70s in good health.

The chain employs TRBV15 and TRBJ2-7; 7 bases are shared with TRBD1. CDR3 length equals 15 residues. Germline trimming cut 1 base from V and 0 bases from J; bases unmatched to any gene: 3. CDR1 is LNHNV and CDR2 is YYDKDF in the germline V gene (reference sequence). The CDR3 loop reads CATSRGDRNSYEQYF. The CDR3 nucleotides are TGTGCCACCAGCAGAGGGGACAGAAACTCCTACGAGCAGTACTTC.

In its sample, this clonotype was seen many times. The chain carries TRBV28 and TRBJ2-6; 8 bases fit TRBD2. V was clipped by 3 bases and J by 2 bases; unmatched bases: 6. The germline CDR1 and CDR2 sequences are MDHEN and SYDVKM. The CDR3 is made up of 17 amino acids. In DNA form, the CDR3 reads TGTGCCAGCAGTTTTGAAGCGGGAGTCGCTGGGGCCAACGTCCTGACTTTC. Translating gives CASSFEAGVAGANVLTF.

This clonotype appeared a few times. The chain recombines TRBV5-1 with TRBJ2-5; 11 bases align to TRBD2. V lost 0 bases to trimming and J lost 5 bases; unmatched junction nucleotides: 3. Germline V gene data show CDR1 as SGHRS and CDR2 as YFSETQ. This CDR3 has 15 residues. The DNA for the CDR3 is TGCGCCAGCAGCTTGGATGGGACTAGCGGCGAGACCCAGTACTTC. Residues: CASSLDGTSGETQYF.

The rearrangement links TRBV29-1 to TRBJ1-1; D may be TRBD1 (6 bases). The CDR3 spans 11 residues. Trimming took 6 bases from V and 8 from J, leaving 13 bases between them. Germline V gives CDR1 SQVTM, CDR2 ANQGSEA. The CDR3 DNA follows: TGCAGCGTGAGACAGGCGTTCGAAGCTTTCTTT. It specifies CSVRQAFEAFF.

This chain uses TRBV12-3 or TRBV12-4 with TRBJ2-1, with 8 bases fitting TRBD1. V lost 7 bases, J lost 0 bases, and 5 bases stayed unmatched. The CDR3 is 15 amino acids. Written as DNA, the CDR3 is TGTGCCAGCACTGACAGGGGAATCTCCTACAATGAGCAGTTCTTC. It specifies CASTDRGISYNEQFF.

This clonotype was counted a single time. This chain links TRBV4-3 with TRBJ2-5; 8 bases line up with TRBD2. The better agreement between TRBJ2-1 and the DNA end casts doubt on the J call. Germline CDR1 and CDR2: LGHNA and YSLEER. CDR3 length equals 16 residues. CDR3 sequence: CASSQGGAGGGFEQFF. Here the CDR3 DNA reads TGCGCCAGCAGCCAAGGGGGCGCGGGGGGCGGATTTGAGCAGTTCTTC.

The chain uses TRBV28 and TRBJ1-6; unclear D gene. Looked up from germline, CDR1 is MDHEN and CDR2 is SYDVKM. Trimming pared 8 bases from V and 7 bases from J, leaving 9 bases between. This CDR3 is built from 12 residues. The CDR3 spells CASDNRNSPLHF. CDR3 DNA sequence: TGTGCCAGCGACAATAGAAATTCACCCCTCCACTTT.

The rearrangement links TRBV7-2 to TRBJ2-1; 10 bases line up with TRBD2. V shed 2 bases and J 2 bases; nucleotides not matched to a gene: 3. CDR1 is SGHTA and CDR2 is FQGNSA in the germline V gene. The CDR3 loop spans 16 amino acids. CDR3 bases: TGTGCCAGCAGCTTATCTAGCGGGGGTGCCTACAATGAGCAGTTCTTC. Protein product: CASSLSSGGAYNEQFF.

DNA of the CDR3: TGTGCCAGTAGTTCCCAGCTGGGCGGGGAGCTGTTTTTT. The encoded protein is CASSSQLGGELFF. V gene TRBV19 combines with J gene TRBJ2-2, with D unclear. Germline loops: CDR1 LNHDA, CDR2 SQIVND (reference sequence). This CDR3 has 13 amino acids. V was cut by 5 bases and J by 7 bases, with 11 bases left in between.

This clonotype has ten or more counts. The chain carries TRBV28 and TRBJ2-3, with 7 bases aligning to TRBD2. This CDR3 has 13 amino acids. V lost 8 bases to trimming and J lost 2 bases; unmatched junction nucleotides: 4. Germline lookup yields CDR1 MDHEN and CDR2 SYDVKM. The CDR3 DNA is TGTGCCAGCCTCGGGAGGACCACAGATACGCAGTATTTT. This encodes CASLGRTTDTQYF.

This chain uses TRBV24-1 with TRBJ2-2; D remains unclear. V lost 1 base and J 4 bases, leaving 12 bases between the germline ends. Germline V gene data show CDR1 as KGHDR and CDR2 as SFDVKD. The CDR3 is 16 residues long. The CDR3 protein is CATSDLQRYFTGELFF. Written as DNA, the CDR3 is TGTGCCACCAGTGATTTACAGCGATACTTCACCGGGGAGCTGTTTTTT.

The rearrangement uses TRBV30 and TRBJ1-1, with D tentatively TRBD1 (5 bases). The CDR3 extends over 13 amino acids. Germline V CDR1 and CDR2: GTSNPN, SVGIG (reference sequence). Trimming cost V 3 bases and J 0 bases, with 8 bases left between them. The CDR3 coding sequence is TGTGCCTGGAGGCCGGGGGTGAACACTGAAGCTTTCTTT. Protein: CAWRPGVNTEAFF.

The chain employs TRBV25-1 and TRBJ2-1, with a possible D match to TRBD2 (6 bases). The DNA end favors TRBJ2-5, so the J call may be wrong. The CDR3 spans 15 residues. Looked up from germline, CDR1 is MGHDK and CDR2 is SYGVNS. The CDR3 DNA reads as TGTGCCAGCAGTGAAGGAGGGTCCCTCGGGGAGACCCAGTACTTC. As protein: CASSEGGSLGETQYF.